Presented here are 32 T cell receptor beta chains from one specimen sequenced in a study of T-cell memory formation after mild COVID-19. TCRdb itself ran the 5' RACE reads through MiXCR, one entry per CDR3 protein. The sample lists around 29,000 distinct CDR3 sequences; around 10% were seen once. Input material: PBMCs or a T cell subset sorted from them (not recorded which). These receptors came from an adult woman who had mild COVID-19 (a few samples of this study predate the infection). Cell type and time point are not known.

This clonotype has at least ten counts. In nucleotides, the CDR3 is TGTGCCAGCAGTGAATCTACTAGCGGGGGGGCAGATACGCAGTATTTT. Amino acid sequence: CASSESTSGGADTQYF. V gene TRBV2 combines with J gene TRBJ2-3; 13 bases match TRBD2. V trimming: 2 bases; J trimming: 4 bases; junction bases outside the gene matches: 3. Germline CDR1 SNHLY, CDR2 FYNNEI. The CDR3 is 16 residues long.

This clonotype has a handful of counts. CDR3 DNA sequence: TGTGCCAGCAGTTCCGGGATAGTAAGAATGAACACTGAAGCTTTCTTT. This translates into CASSSGIVRMNTEAFF. The chain uses TRBV28 and TRBJ1-1; D unclear. CDR3 length equals 16 residues. The V gene lost 4 bases and the J gene lost 0 bases, with 15 bases spanning the gap. Germline values: CDR1 MDHEN, CDR2 SYDVKM.

This clonotype was recorded many times. The V and J genes are TRBV18 and TRBJ2-1, with 7 bases identical to TRBD1. The CDR3 runs 14 residues. CDR1 and CDR2 from the germline V gene are KGHSH and LQKENI. After removal of 6 bases from V and 4 bases from J, the junction contained 6 bases not matched to a gene. The CDR3, as DNA: TGTGCCAGCTCCCGGACAGGATTTTACAATGAGCAGTTCTTC. It specifies CASSRTGFYNEQFF.

The table lists this clonotype with many counts. The V gene is TRBV4-1, the J gene TRBJ1-4; D gene ambiguous. Germline assignment: CDR1 MGHRA and CDR2 YSYEKL. The ends were cut back, 4 bases at V and 5 bases at J, with 14 bases in the middle. The CDR3 sequence is 15 residues long. CDR3 coding DNA: TGCGCCAGCAGCCCGACCCCGGGAAGCAATGAAAAACTGTTTTTT. Amino acid sequence: CASSPTPGSNEKLFF.

This clonotype was detected ten times or more. This sequence joins TRBV7-9 and TRBJ1-2, with D perhaps TRBD1 (5 bases). CDR3 length equals 17 residues. Trimming pared 7 bases from V and 2 bases from J, leaving 23 bases between. The germline CDR1 and CDR2 sequences are SEHNR and FQNEAQ (reference sequence). The CDR3: CASTPIKAGPPNYGYTF. The DNA of the CDR3 is TGTGCCAGCACCCCCATAAAGGCAGGGCCCCCGAACTATGGCTACACCTTC. Filled out from reference TRBV7-9 and TRBJ1-2, the complete variable domain reads DTGVSQNPRHKITKRGQNVTFRCDPISEHNRLYWYRQTLGQGPEFLTYFQNEAQLEKSRLLSDRFSAERPKGSFSTLEIQRTEQGDSAMYLCASTPIKAGPPNYGYTFGSGTRLTVV.

The J gene is TRBJ2-3, the V gene TRBV5-6; 10 bases line up with TRBD2. The CDR3 is 16 amino acids. The V gene's germline CDR1 is SGHDT and CDR2 YYEEEE. J was trimmed by 5 bases and V by 4 bases; bases with no gene match: 10. This CDR3 is CASSASGRASVDTQYF. In DNA, the CDR3 is TGTGCCAGCAGCGCCAGCGGGAGGGCCTCTGTAGATACGCAGTATTTT.

This chain connects TRBV5-1 to TRBJ2-3; 7 bases align to TRBD2. V lost 0 bases, J lost 9 bases, and 10 bases stayed unmatched. Germline V gives CDR1 SGHRS, CDR2 YFSETQ. The CDR3 is 15 residues long. The CDR3 coding sequence is TGCGCCAGCAGCTTGGAGGGCCTGGCGGGAGACACGCAGTATTTT. As protein: CASSLEGLAGDTQYF.

This clonotype was recorded many times. CDR3 coding DNA: TGCGCCAGCAGCCAAGAGTCCACTGGGGGCATTCAGTACTTC. The encoded protein is CASSQESTGGIQYF. The V gene is TRBV4-1, the J gene TRBJ2-4, with D possibly being TRBD1 or TRBD2 (5 bases each). This CDR3 has 14 amino acids. Germline V gene lookup returns CDR1 MGHRA and CDR2 YSYEKL. V shed 0 bases and J shed 9 bases, with 12 bases lying between them.

This clonotype was detected many times. The chain employs TRBV29-1 and TRBJ2-3; 9 nucleotides align to TRBD2. This CDR3 is built from 14 residues. V trimming: 5 bases; J trimming: 4 bases; junction bases outside the gene matches: 7. CDR1 SQVTM and CDR2 ANQGSEA come from the germline V gene. The CDR3 sequence is CSVNSGRGADTQYF. CDR3 nucleotide sequence: TGCAGCGTTAATAGCGGGAGAGGTGCAGATACGCAGTATTTT.

This clonotype was seen ten or more times. The chain employs TRBV7-2 and TRBJ2-3; 11 nucleotides agree with TRBD2. Trimming at V came to 6 bases and at J to 4 bases, leaving 6 bases not matched to a gene. The germline gives CDR1 SGHTA, CDR2 FQGNSA. The CDR3 extends over 15 amino acids. CDR3 in amino acids: CASRTSGSVADTQYF. DNA for the CDR3: TGTGCCAGCAGAACTAGCGGGAGTGTGGCAGATACGCAGTATTTT.

This clonotype was seen many times. V usage is TRBV6-2 or TRBV6-3 and J usage is TRBJ2-7; 10 positions agree with TRBD1. J lost 9 bases, V lost 8 bases, and 10 bases had no gene match. Germline V gene lookup returns CDR1 MNHEY and CDR2 SVGEGT. The CDR3 spans 13 residues. The DNA for the CDR3 is TGTGCCAGCCACCCGGGACAGGGGCGAAGGCAGTACTTC. Its translation is CASHPGQGRRQYF.

This clonotype was seen repeatedly, ten times or more. V and J are TRBV10-3 and TRBJ2-7; D call uncertain. Germline values: CDR1 ENHRY, CDR2 SYGVKD. V was trimmed by 4 bases and J by 0 bases, leaving 16 bases between them. The CDR3 loop spans 16 amino acids. CDR3 sequence reads: CAISGALADSSYEQYF. The DNA for the CDR3 is TGTGCCATCAGTGGGGCCCTGGCAGATTCCTCCTACGAGCAGTACTTC.

The chain has TRBV19 and TRBJ2-3; the D call may be TRBD1 or TRBD2 (5 bases each). Deletions cut 0 bases from V and 0 bases from J, with 7 bases between. Germline V gene lookup returns CDR1 LNHDA and CDR2 SQIVND (reference sequence). CDR3 size: 15 residues. The CDR3 loop is CASSIDGGSTDTQYF. The CDR3, as DNA: TGTGCCAGTAGTATAGATGGGGGAAGCACAGATACGCAGTATTTT.

At least ten counts were recorded for this clonotype. V gene TRBV6-6 combines with J gene TRBJ1-5; D is unclear. The V gene's germline CDR1 is MNHNY and CDR2 SVGAGI (reference sequence). Trimming left V 5 bases short and J 0 bases short, with 8 bases between. The CDR3 consists of 14 residues. CDR3 in DNA: TGTGCCAGCAGTCAGCTGTATAGCAATCAGCCCCAGCATTTT. This codes for CASSQLYSNQPQHF.

The genes are TRBV11-2 and TRBJ2-5; possibly TRBD2 for D (6 bases). The CDR3 is made up of 14 amino acids. Trimming pared 5 bases from V and 0 bases from J, leaving 10 bases between. The germline gives CDR1 SGHAT, CDR2 FQNNGV. CDR3 in amino acids: CASSMGLDQETQYF. In DNA, the CDR3 is TGTGCCAGCAGCATGGGACTGGACCAAGAGACCCAGTACTTC. Variable domain in full (rest from reference TRBV11-2 and TRBJ2-5): EAGVAQSPRYKIIEKRQSVAFWCNPISGHATLYWYQQILGQGPKLLIQFQNNGVVDDSQLPKDRFSAERLKGVDSTLKIQPAKLEDSAVYLCASSMGLDQETQYFGPGTRLLVL.

This clonotype was observed at least ten times. The V call is TRBV5-1, the J call TRBJ2-1; D is uncertain. The length of the CDR3 is 15 residues. Between the trimmed V and J ends, which lost 0 bases and 5 bases, there was a span of 12 bases. CDR1 and CDR2 (germline): SGHRS, YFSETQ. CDR3 sequence: CASSLDEPTDNEQFF. In nucleotides, the CDR3 is TGCGCCAGCAGCTTGGACGAGCCTACCGACAATGAGCAGTTCTTC.

Ten or more counts support this clonotype. The chain has TRBV7-2 and TRBJ2-1; perhaps TRBD2 as D (6 bases). This CDR3 has 15 residues. Trimming stripped 3 bases from V and 4 bases from J, with 13 bases between. The germline gives CDR1 SGHTA, CDR2 FQGNSA. The CDR3 bases are TGTGCCAGCAGCTTTTTTCGGGGGAGATACAATGAGCAGTTCTTC. The encoded protein is CASSFFRGRYNEQFF.

This clonotype occurred many times. This chain links TRBV5-1 with TRBJ2-4; D ambiguous. The CDR3 contains 17 residues. V was shortened by 0 bases and J by 0 bases, with 13 bases between the two germline ends. CDR1 is SGHRS and CDR2 is YFSETQ in the germline V gene. CDR3 residues: CASSLVPAKLAKNIQYF. CDR3 sequence (DNA): TGCGCCAGCAGCTTGGTCCCAGCGAAGCTAGCCAAAAACATTCAGTACTTC. Together with reference TRBV5-1 and TRBJ2-4, the CDR3 gives the full variable domain: KAGVTQTPRYLIKTRGQQVTLSCSPISGHRSVSWYQQTPGQGLQFLFEYFSETQRNKGNFPGRFSGRQFSNSRSEMNVSTLELGDSALYLCASSLVPAKLAKNIQYFGAGTRLSVL.

This clonotype was counted ten times or more. The rearrangement uses TRBV21-1 and TRBJ1-1; the table names TRBD1, a call not compared with the DNA. TRBV21-1 is marked as a pseudogene. The CDR3 sequence is 15 residues long. CDR3 residues: CASSKEQGNRTEAFF. The CDR3 DNA reads TGTGCCAGCAGCAAAGAACAGGGTAATCGCACTGAAGCTTTCTTT.

This clonotype was picked up many times. The V and J genes are TRBV7-6 and TRBJ2-2; the match to TRBD2 covers 9 bases. V was clipped by 3 bases and J by 0 bases; unmatched bases: 8. Germline values: CDR1 SGHVS, CDR2 FNYEAQ. This CDR3 contains 18 residues. CDR3 DNA: TGTGCCAGCAGCTTTTCTTGGAGGACTAGCGCGAACACCGGGGAGCTGTTTTTT. Its translation: CASSFSWRTSANTGELFF.

This clonotype was detected ten times or more. V is TRBV9 and J is TRBJ1-4; 8 positions agree with TRBD1. Germline V gene lookup returns CDR1 SGDLS and CDR2 YYNGEE. Trimming at V came to 2 bases and at J to 7 bases, leaving 1 base not matched to a gene. This CDR3 region has 13 residues. DNA for the CDR3: TGTGCCAGCAGCGTGGGGACAGGTGAAAAACTGTTTTTT. The encoded protein is CASSVGTGEKLFF.

This clonotype was counted at least ten times. This chain joins TRBV21-1 and TRBJ1-1. TRBV21-1 is designated a pseudogene. The CDR3 is 13 residues long. The CDR3 sequence: CASSIRLNTEAFF. For the CDR3, the DNA is TGTGCCAGCAGCATACGCCTGAACACTGAAGCTTTCTTT.

This clonotype has a count of ten or more. The CDR3 bases are TGCGCCAGCAGCTCAGAGCTCAATCAGCCCCAGCATTTT. Translating it yields CASSSELNQPQHF. The J gene is TRBJ1-5, the V gene TRBV5-1; D not certain. CDR1 SGHRS and CDR2 YFSETQ come from the germline V gene. Trimming took off 3 bases at V and 3 bases at J, with 7 bases between the two ends. This CDR3 region has 13 residues.

The rearrangement joins TRBV12-3 or TRBV12-4 to TRBJ2-7, with D maybe TRBD2 (6 bases). The CDR3 has 14 residues. Trimming shortened V by 5 bases and J by 2 bases, and 13 bases separated the two germline ends. CDR3 residues: CASSQVPGAYEQYF. The CDR3 DNA is TGTGCCAGCAGTCAAGTGCCGGGGGCCTACGAGCAGTACTTC.

At least ten counts were recorded for this clonotype. The chain has TRBV13 and TRBJ2-7, with a tentative D call TRBD2 (6 bases). V lost 2 bases, J lost 1 base, and 9 bases lay in between. This CDR3 has 14 residues. Germline V gives CDR1 PRHDT, CDR2 FYEKMQ (reference sequence). The CDR3 region is CASSLPGGSYEQYF. CDR3 DNA: TGTGCCAGCAGCTTACCTGGGGGGTCCTACGAGCAGTACTTC.

The chain couples TRBV28 to TRBJ2-7; D is unresolved. The CDR3 extends over 11 amino acids. Trimming removed 4 bases at V and 6 bases at J, with 7 bases between. The germline gives CDR1 MDHEN, CDR2 SYDVKM. CDR3 coding DNA: TGTGCCAGCAGTTCCCCTCTCGAGCAGTACTTC. This gives the protein CASSSPLEQYF.

The table lists this clonotype with many counts. The V and J genes are TRBV24-1 and TRBJ2-7; TRBD2 aligns across 14 bases. Unmatched junction bases numbered 11, after V lost 2 bases and J lost 9 bases. The CDR3 extends over 17 amino acids. The germline V gene encodes CDR1 KGHDR and CDR2 SFDVKD. The CDR3 nucleotides read TGTGCCACCAGTGATTCACGCCGGGGACTAGCGGGAGAAGGGCAGTACTTC. This encodes CATSDSRRGLAGEGQYF.

The rearrangement joins TRBV20-1 to TRBJ2-3, with 12 positions matching TRBD2. The CDR3 loop spans 15 amino acids. The germline V gene has CDR1 DFQATT and CDR2 SNEGSKA (reference sequence). The junction had 7 bases not matched to a gene; V was cut back by 3 bases and J by 6 bases. The CDR3 DNA sequence: TGCAGTGCTAGGGCACTAGCGGGGGGTTCCGATACGCAGTATTTT. As protein: CSARALAGGSDTQYF.

The chain combines TRBV20-1 with TRBJ2-4; no definite D call. The V end was cut by 6 bases, the J end by 0 bases, with 15 bases between. The V gene's germline CDR1 is DFQATT and CDR2 SNEGSKA (reference sequence). This CDR3 is 15 amino acids long. CDR3 sequence reads: CSARSAGLAKNIQYF. DNA of the CDR3: TGCAGTGCCAGGTCGGCCGGTTTAGCCAAAAACATTCAGTACTTC.

This clonotype occurred many times. V is TRBV9 and J is TRBJ2-7; TRBD1 is a possible D gene (7 bases). The CDR3 sequence is 14 residues long. V was trimmed by 2 bases and J by 2 bases, leaving 11 bases between them. The germline CDR1 and CDR2 sequences are SGDLS and YYNGEE. CDR3: CASSVQGGPYEQYF. The CDR3 DNA reads TGTGCCAGCAGCGTTCAGGGGGGACCCTACGAGCAGTACTTC.

The table lists this clonotype with many counts. The chain joins TRBV6-5 to TRBJ1-5, with D tentatively TRBD1 (5 bases). The germline V gene has CDR1 MNHEY and CDR2 SVGAGI. Trimming shortened V by 6 bases and J by 11 bases, and 11 bases separated the two germline ends. The length of the CDR3 is 11 residues. CDR3 nucleotide sequence: TGTGCCAGCAGCCATGGGGGAGCCCAGCATTTT. Encoded protein: CASSHGGAQHF.

This clonotype was detected ten times or more. The chain is built from TRBV20-1 and TRBJ2-3; 11 bases line up with TRBD2. V lost 4 bases, J lost 4 bases, and 4 bases stayed unmatched. The CDR3 covers 14 residues. Germline V gives CDR1 DFQATT, CDR2 SNEGSKA (reference sequence). Written as DNA, the CDR3 is TGCAGTGCTACGACTAGCGGGGAACCAGATACGCAGTATTTT. The encoded protein is CSATTSGEPDTQYF.